This entry concerns a single TCR beta chain. What antigen it recognizes has not been identified. No clone much larger than this one lies a single base away; base qualities are absent. Receptors were amplified or captured by 5' RACE. Sequencing was performed on an Illumina HiSeq 2500. The second PCR ran for roughly 7 to 12 cycles and used a J-beta primer mix along with a sample-barcoded 5' primer. A unique molecular identifier was introduced onto each TCR beta cDNA molecule by a template-switch 5' adaptor carrying 12 random nucleotides. Each sample yielded at least 3 million CDR3-containing paired-end reads. First-strand cDNA was synthesized from all RNA with the Mint cDNA synthesis kit, primed by a TRBC-specific oligonucleotide. After uracil-DNA glycosylase treatment, a first 18-cycle PCR used universal primers M1SS and BC2_uni_R on all cDNA. As for the original processing: Each sample was normalized by randomly selecting 1 million high-quality reads, each carrying a distinct molecular identifier. Reads sharing molecular identifiers were discarded rather than binned into consensus sequences. MiTCR, run with a Q25 quality threshold and the strictest error-elimination algorithm, handled CDR3 identification, clonotype clustering and error correction. A nonparametric unseen species model with Euler transformation was used to estimate lower-bound total TCR beta diversity. The raw public data were reprocessed by TCRdb itself: fastp quality trimming at Q25, MiXCR clonotype calling, in-frame beta chains only. Merged by CDR3 protein, the rows form single entries marked with the most common genes and DNA. Clone size and V and J calls follow TCRdb, not the original study. In all, the sample holds some 560,000 distinct CDR3 sequences, and 27% of those were seen once. The ten largest clones represent 3% to 4% of the sample.

The CDR3 starts with the cysteine, ends with the phenylalanine, and has 13 residues. Only CDR3 DNA is held: 39 bases, read in frame from base 1. From the germline V gene, CDR1 is SQVTM and CDR2 is ANQGSEA. V drops 6 bases and J drops 0 bases, leaving 11 bases in between. The sample comes from a study of blood T cells in healthy people across ages (dated by TCRdb to 2015 to 2017). Regarding the study in general: In model experiments, roughly one uniquely barcoded TCR beta cDNA molecule per two T cells was captured by template switching. Four age groups were formed from the donors: young (average about 16 years), middle-aged (around 37), aged (around 68) and long-lived (about 80). For two donors (one aged 18 to 30 and one aged 80 or older), the study analyzed two additional independent replicas of 1 million unique cDNA reads from the same blood draw. Using deep sequencing normalized with unique cDNA molecular identifiers, the study measured how TCR beta repertoire diversity changes with age. Beyond this particular receptor, the publication reports: Because the CMV infection status of the donors was unknown, age-related changes in expanded clonotypes may potentially have been confounded. The percentage of naive T cells measured by flow cytometry correlated strongly with observed TCR beta diversity. Compared with the aged group, the long-lived group had more naive CD4+ T cells, fewer expanded clones and increased TCR diversity, a pattern suggesting age selection. As age increased, observed TCR beta diversity per million T cells dropped in a roughly linear way, and a significant reduction was already evident by age about 40. Estimates of total diversity from one million sequenced T cells were regarded as lower bounds and underestimates. Conclusive comparison of naive and antigen-experienced compartments was prevented by the profiling of bulk unsorted PBMCs.

The donors were some 36 Caucasian individuals from Russia, aged roughly 6 to 100 years, who were systemically healthy. About 9.1 milliliters of peripheral blood were collected from each donor into EDTA-treated Vacutainer tubes. Ficoll-Paque density-gradient centrifugation was used to isolate PBMCs, with at least 6.5 million per sample. Total RNA was extracted from PBMCs with Trizol reagent, with at least 5.5 micrograms obtained per sample. Naive CD45RAhigh/CD27high T cell percentages were measured by flow cytometry on a PBMC aliquot from every donor. These same data were also listed under a study on T cells of mothers and their children. The second publication reports: Nine systemically healthy Caucasian individuals served as donors, namely three mothers together with their six children. cDNA synthesis consumed the entire amount of extracted RNA, loaded at about 1.5 ug RNA in each 15 ul reaction. In the second PCR, the M1S primer added sample barcodes and 2-4 random nucleotides. More than 9 million TCR beta CDR3 reads were obtained from each mother, and some 3.2 million reads were obtained from each child. In both related and unrelated pairs, thymic selection shapes the output of TCR recombination in a similar way, with inherited differences having only a minor effect. Normalized repertoire overlap was always slightly but never significantly higher in related than unrelated mother-child pairs. Persistent microchimeric T cell clones were not detected, at a sensitivity of around 99 clones per million clonotypes. Deep NGS was used in the study to compare the TCR beta repertoires of mothers and children and to look for features that separate related mother-child pairs from unrelated individuals. Mothers averaged about 37 +/- 4 years of age and children averaged around 10 +/- 4 years. Libraries were sequenced on Illumina HiSeq 2000 with 100+100 nt paired-end reads after adapter ligation with NEBNext reagents. Mother and child libraries were prepared a month apart and sequenced in separate runs to prevent cross-contamination. Between about 500,000 and 2,100,000 distinct TCR beta clonotypes were identified per donor. Naive TCR beta clonotypes were estimated from low-frequency clonotypes matched to each donor's FACS-determined naive share, without sorting.

Specimen: blood. The chain couples TRBV29-1 to TRBJ1-1; a tentative D match to TRBD1 spans 6 bases. This clonotype originated in a boy between 2 and 10 years old in good health. The nucleotide sequence is given as TGCAGCGTCTCGGACAGCATGAACACTGAAGCTTTCTTT. Its coded protein is CSVSDSMNTEAFF.